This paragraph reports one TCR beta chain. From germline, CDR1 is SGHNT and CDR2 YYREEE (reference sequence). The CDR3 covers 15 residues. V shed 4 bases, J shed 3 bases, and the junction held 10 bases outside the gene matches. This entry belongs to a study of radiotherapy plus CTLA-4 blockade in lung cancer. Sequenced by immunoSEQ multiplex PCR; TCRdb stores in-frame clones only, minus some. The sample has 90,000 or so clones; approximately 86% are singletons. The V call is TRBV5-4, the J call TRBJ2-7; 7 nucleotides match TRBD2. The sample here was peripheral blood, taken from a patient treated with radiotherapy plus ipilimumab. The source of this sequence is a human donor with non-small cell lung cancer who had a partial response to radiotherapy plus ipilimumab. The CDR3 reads CASSPSSGGYYEQYF. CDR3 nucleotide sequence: TGTGCCAGCAGCCCCTCTAGCGGAGGCTACTACGAGCAGTACTTC.